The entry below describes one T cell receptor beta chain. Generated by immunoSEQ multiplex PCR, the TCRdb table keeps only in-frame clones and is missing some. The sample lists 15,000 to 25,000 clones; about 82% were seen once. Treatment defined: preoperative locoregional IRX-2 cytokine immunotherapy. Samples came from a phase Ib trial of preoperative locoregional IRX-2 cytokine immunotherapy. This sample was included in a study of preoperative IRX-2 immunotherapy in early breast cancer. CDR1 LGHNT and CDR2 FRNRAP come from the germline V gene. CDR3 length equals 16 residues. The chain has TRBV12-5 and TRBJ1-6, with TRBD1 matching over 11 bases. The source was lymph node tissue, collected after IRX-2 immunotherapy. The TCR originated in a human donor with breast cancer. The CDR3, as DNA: TGTGCCAGCAAGGGGACAGGGGGCTCCTATAATTCACCCCTCCACTTT. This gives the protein CASKGTGGSYNSPLHF.